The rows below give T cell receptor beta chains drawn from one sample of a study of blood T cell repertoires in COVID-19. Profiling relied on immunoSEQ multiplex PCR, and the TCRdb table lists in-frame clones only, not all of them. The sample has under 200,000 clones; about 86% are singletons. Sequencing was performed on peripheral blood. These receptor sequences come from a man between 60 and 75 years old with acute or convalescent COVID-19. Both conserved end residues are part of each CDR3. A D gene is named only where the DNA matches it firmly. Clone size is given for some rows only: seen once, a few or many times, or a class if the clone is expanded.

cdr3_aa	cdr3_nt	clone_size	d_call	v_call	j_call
CASSRSPPSGDGYTF	TGTGCCAGCAGCCGCTCACCTCCCTCGGGGGATGGCTACACCTTC	.	.	TRBV14	TRBJ1-2
CASSFFQGGNSPLHF	TGTGCCAGCAGCTTTTTTCAGGGGGGTAATTCACCCCTCCACTTT	.	TRBD1	TRBV7-9	TRBJ1-6
CASSGGTSGQETQYF	TGTGCCAGCAGTGGTGGGACTAGCGGGCAAGAGACCCAGTACTTC	once	TRBD2	TRBV2	TRBJ2-5
CASSLAQMNTEAFF	TGCGCCAGCAGCTTGGCGCAGATGAACACTGAAGCTTTCTTT	.	.	TRBV5-1	TRBJ1-1
CATSRAETGEASVPYNEQFF	TGTGCCACCAGCAGAGCGGAGACAGGGGAGGCATCAGTGCCCTACAATGAGCAGTTCTTC	.	TRBD1	TRBV15	TRBJ2-1
CASSWGEGLAAYEQYF	TGTGCCAGCAGCTGGGGGGAGGGACTAGCGGCTTACGAGCAGTACTTC	.	TRBD2	TRBV11-3	TRBJ2-7
CASSQEETSGSWYEQYF	TGCGCCAGCAGCCAGGAAGAGACTAGCGGGAGTTGGTACGAGCAGTACTTC	.	TRBD2	TRBV4-1	TRBJ2-7
CASWDRHYEQYF	TGTGCCAGCTGGGACAGGCATTACGAGCAGTACTTC	.	TRBD1	TRBV6-5	TRBJ2-7
CASSIGRGFGYTF	TGTGCCAGTAGTATTGGGAGAGGGTTTGGCTACACCTTC	once	.	TRBV19	TRBJ1-2
CASSPAEDYGYTF	TGTGCCAGCAGCCCCGCAGAGGACTATGGCTACACCTTC	.	.	TRBV5-5	TRBJ1-2
CATSDPIQGWGETQYF	TGTGCCACCAGTGACCCTATACAGGGGTGGGGAGAGACCCAGTACTTC	.	TRBD1	TRBV24-1	TRBJ2-5
CASSLPPRTGAYEQYF	TGTGCCAGCAGTCTCCCCCCCCGGACAGGCGCCTACGAGCAGTACTTC	.	TRBD1	TRBV28	TRBJ2-7
CASSSGQPGANVLTF	TGTGCCAGCAGCTCGGGACAACCTGGGGCCAACGTCCTGACTTTC	.	.	TRBV5-4	TRBJ2-6
CASSENGGREEKLFF	TGTGCCAGCAGCGAAAATGGGGGGCGGGAGGAAAAACTGTTTTTT	.	.	TRBV7-8	TRBJ1-4
CASSEEYNRLAQRFLHDTQYF	TGTGCCAGCAGTGAAGAATATAACCGCCTGGCCCAGCGGTTTCTGCACGATACGCAGTATTTT	.	.	TRBV2	TRBJ2-3
CASSWAGAGYGYTF	TGTGCCAGCAGTTGGGCAGGGGCCGGCTATGGCTACACCTTC	.	.	TRBV27	TRBJ1-2
CATRTGPAADTQYF	TGTGCCACCCGGACAGGACCCGCCGCAGATACGCAGTATTTT	.	TRBD1	TRBV28	TRBJ2-3
CASSSGEGTGSYEQYF	TGTGCCAGCAGCTCAGGGGAGGGGACAGGCTCCTACGAGCAGTACTTC	.	.	TRBV7-9	TRBJ2-7
CATSRRQGIAEAFF	TGTGCCACCAGCAGGAGACAGGGAATTGCTGAAGCTTTCTTT	.	TRBD1	TRBV15	TRBJ1-1
CASRRVSNQPQHF	TGTGCCAGCCGGAGGGTGAGCAATCAGCCCCAGCATTTT	once	.	TRBV12-3/TRBV12-4	TRBJ1-5
CASSQGSGNQETQYF	TGTGCCAGCAGCCAAGGAAGCGGGAACCAAGAGACCCAGTACTTC	.	TRBD2	TRBV3-1/TRBV3-2	TRBJ2-5
CASSPKGGGQPQHF	TGTGCCAGCAGCCCTAAAGGGGGCGGTCAGCCCCAGCATTTT	.	TRBD1	TRBV7-2	TRBJ1-5
CASSLRETDTQYF	TGCGCCAGCAGCTTGCGGGAGACAGATACGCAGTATTTT	.	.	TRBV5-1	TRBJ2-3
CASSGGGWYNEQFF	TGTGCCAGCAGTGGAGGGGGCTGGTACAATGAGCAGTTCTTC	.	.	TRBV6-6	TRBJ2-1
CASSLSTSSGNTIYF	TGCGCCAGCAGCTTGTCCACGAGCTCTGGAAACACCATATATTTT	.	.	TRBV5-1	TRBJ1-3
CASTWGENTEAFF	TGTGCCAGCACATGGGGGGAGAACACTGAAGCTTTCTTT	.	.	TRBV25-1	TRBJ1-1
CASTTGTRGQPQHF	TGTGCCAGTACCACCGGAACCAGGGGACAGCCCCAGCATTTT	.	.	TRBV19	TRBJ1-5
CASSLDGQFPNTGELFF	TGTGCCAGCAGTTTAGATGGACAGTTCCCGAACACCGGGGAGCTGTTTTTT	medium-sized	.	TRBV27	TRBJ2-2
CATSDAREQGGRETQYF	TGTGCCACCAGTGATGCGAGGGAACAGGGGGGGAGAGAGACCCAGTACTTC	.	.	TRBV24-1	TRBJ2-5
CAWSVRGSPLHF	TGTGCCTGGAGTGTAAGGGGGTCACCCCTCCACTTT	.	.	TRBV30	TRBJ1-6
CASGRVNEQFF	TGCGCCAGCGGGAGGGTAAATGAGCAGTTCTTC	.	TRBD2	TRBV10-2	TRBJ2-1
CASSQPDRTNEKLFF	TGCGCCAGCAGCCAACCGGACAGGACCAATGAAAAACTGTTTTTT	.	TRBD1	TRBV4-1	TRBJ1-4
CATHVAGVETQYF	TGTGCCACCCACGTAGCGGGAGTAGAGACCCAGTACTTC	.	TRBD2	TRBV6-5	TRBJ2-5
CASRPNYSGNTIYF	TGTGCCAGCAGACCAAACTACTCTGGAAACACCATATATTTT	.	.	TRBV7-2	TRBJ1-3
CALQGAGTTNEKLFF	TGTGCCTTACAGGGGGCCGGGACAACTAATGAAAAACTGTTTTTT	.	TRBD1	TRBV28	TRBJ1-4
CASSVTGGGTDTQYF	TGTGCCAGCAGCGTAACTGGGGGAGGGACAGATACGCAGTATTTT	.	TRBD2	TRBV9	TRBJ2-3
CASKDRGTGEKLFF	TGTGCCAGCAAAGACAGGGGGACGGGTGAAAAACTGTTTTTT	.	TRBD1	TRBV19	TRBJ1-4
CASSLLGPAGPQNYGYTF	TGTGCCAGCAGTTTATTGGGTCCGGCAGGGCCTCAGAACTATGGCTACACCTTC	.	.	TRBV27	TRBJ1-2
CAISESGRPRNTIYF	TGTGCCATCAGTGAGTCTGGCAGGCCTCGAAACACCATATATTTT	.	.	TRBV10-3	TRBJ1-3
CASSSRETGVSPLHF	TGTGCCAGCAGCTCCCGGGAGACAGGGGTGTCACCCCTCCACTTT	once	TRBD1	TRBV7-8	TRBJ1-6
CASSLLRGQGTNSPLHF	TGTGCCAGCAGCCTTCTCCGGGGACAGGGAACGAATTCACCCCTCCACTTT	.	TRBD1	TRBV7-9	TRBJ1-6
CASSQDPRGNNSPLHF	TGCGCCAGCAGCCAAGACCCCAGGGGTAATAATTCACCCCTCCACTTT	.	.	TRBV4-1	TRBJ1-6